What follows is one TCR beta chain and its context. This sample was taken from a study of blood T cell repertoires in COVID-19. Study context: The United States, Italy and Spain were the sources of the acute and convalescent COVID-19 samples.

A Seattle source enrolled patients during active infection and followed them longitudinally. From germline, CDR1 is SNHLY and CDR2 FYNNEI. V was cut by 2 bases and J by 9 bases, with 14 bases left in between. This CDR3 has 14 residues. In the original analysis: It was from reference gene primer amplification that nucleated cell counts were estimated. Clones were read by immunoSEQ multiplex PCR, and TCRdb kept only the in-frame ones, dropping some. V, J and clone size derive from that table, while D and trimming were established from the DNA sequence. The data contain about 370,000 clones, 87% of them singletons.

Material: peripheral blood. This chain joins TRBV2 and TRBJ2-1; the D gene is possibly TRBD2 (6 bases). This receptor was taken from a woman aged 25 to 39 with COVID-19, enrolled during active disease. The CDR3 protein is CASSELEGSREQFF. In nucleotides, the CDR3 is TGTGCCAGCAGTGAATTGGAGGGTTCCCGTGAGCAGTTCTTC.